This TCR beta chain was sequenced for a study of cytomegalovirus exposure and HLA in healthy donors. CDR1 and CDR2 from the germline V gene are GTSNPN and SVGIG (reference sequence). The CDR3 is 12 amino acids. Note on this clone: The germline gene is not matched at one end of the junction; a read error may be the cause.

The PCR made use of 60 Vbeta and 13 Jbeta primers. Repertoires were generated with immunoSEQ multiplex PCR, while TCRdb's copy carries only in-frame clones and drops some. This sample carries roughly 120,000 clones, roughly four fifths of them seen once, and the ten largest clones take about 10%. The rearrangement joins TRBV30 to TRBJ2-1; weak D call: TRBD2 (5 bases). The clonotype was recovered from a male donor in good health and CMV-seropositive. The sample consisted of PBMCs. CDR3 nucleotide sequence: TGTGCCTGGAGTGTACAACTAGTGGGCTACCTCTTC. Its translation is CAWSVQLVGYLF.